The T cell receptor beta chain described here comes from a study of shared clonotypes between healthy human individuals. It was CD45RO-negative cells, positively selected for CCR7, that made up naive CD8 cells, with terminally differentiated effector memory CD45RA+ cells excluded. The CDR3 runs 13 residues. In germline, CDR1 is MDHEN, CDR2 SYDVKM. V lost 6 bases, J lost 4 bases, and 5 bases stayed unmatched. Only one count was recorded for this clone. Assay: immunoSEQ multiplex PCR; the TCRdb copy retains only in-frame clones and omits some. The sample shows about 2 million clones, roughly 94% of them seen only once.

The V gene is TRBV28, the J gene TRBJ1-2; TRBD1 agrees at 7 bases. The sequenced sample was naive CD8+ T cells sorted from blood. This TCR derives from a man between 18 and 35 years old in good health. For the CDR3, the DNA is TGTGCCAGCAGCCCACAGGGGTCCTATGGCTACACCTTC. Its translation is CASSPQGSYGYTF.